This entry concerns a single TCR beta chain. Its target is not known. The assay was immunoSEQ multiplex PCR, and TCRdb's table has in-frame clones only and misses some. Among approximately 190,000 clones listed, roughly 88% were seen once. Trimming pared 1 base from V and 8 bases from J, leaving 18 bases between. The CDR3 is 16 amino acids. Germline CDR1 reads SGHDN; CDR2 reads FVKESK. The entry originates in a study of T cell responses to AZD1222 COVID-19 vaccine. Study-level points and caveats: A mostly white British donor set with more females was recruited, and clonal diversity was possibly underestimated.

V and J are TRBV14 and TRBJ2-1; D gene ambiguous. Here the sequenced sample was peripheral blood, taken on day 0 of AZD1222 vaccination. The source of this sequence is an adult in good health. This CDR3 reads CASSQGSLIPGHEQFF. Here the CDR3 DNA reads TGTGCCAGCAGCCAAGGGTCTCTTATACCCGGGCATGAGCAGTTCTTC.